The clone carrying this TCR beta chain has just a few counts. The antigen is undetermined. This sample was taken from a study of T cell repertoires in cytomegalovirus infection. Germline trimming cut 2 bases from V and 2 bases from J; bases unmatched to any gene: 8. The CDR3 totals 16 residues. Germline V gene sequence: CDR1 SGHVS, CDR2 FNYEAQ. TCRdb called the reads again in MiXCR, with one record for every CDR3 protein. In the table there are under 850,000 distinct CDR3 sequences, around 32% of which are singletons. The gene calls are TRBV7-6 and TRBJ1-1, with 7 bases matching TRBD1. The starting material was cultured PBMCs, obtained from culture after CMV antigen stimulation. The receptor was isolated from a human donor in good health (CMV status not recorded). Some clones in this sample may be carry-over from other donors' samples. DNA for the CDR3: TGTGCCAGCAGCTTACTCCCCGACAGGGTTAACACTGAAGCTTTCTTT. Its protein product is CASSLLPDRVNTEAFF.